This entry is about one TCR beta chain. As yet, its antigen is unknown. This entry belongs to a study of beta chain features in type 1 diabetes. Regarding the study as a whole: A potential influence of HLA type upon TCRB rearrangement remained unresolved herein. Among patients with Type 1 diabetes, TCRB CDR3s were moderately but significantly shorter in every one of the four CD4+ subsets. The similarity of naive, central memory and Treg TCRB repertoires appeared greater among patients than among healthy donors. High-TCR-expressing cells could be over-represented by cDNA sequencing.

V gave up 2 bases and J gave up 2 bases; unmatched junction bases: 11. This CDR3 contains 17 residues. CDR1 MNHNS and CDR2 SASEGT come from the germline V gene. The entirety of the isolated RNA underwent reverse transcription, so expressed TCRB transcripts were sequenced. Method: immunoSEQ multiplex PCR; TCRdb's copy keeps in-frame clones and lacks some. This table has 300,000 to 450,000 clones, around 13% appearing once. The sequence was collected from a young woman with type 1 diabetes. The sample comprised naive CD4+ T cells from blood. The V and J genes are TRBV6-1 and TRBJ2-5, with 7 positions matching TRBD1. The CDR3 loop is CASSEHHPGTAQETQYF. The CDR3 DNA reads TGTGCCAGCAGTGAACACCACCCCGGGACAGCTCAAGAGACCCAGTACTTC.